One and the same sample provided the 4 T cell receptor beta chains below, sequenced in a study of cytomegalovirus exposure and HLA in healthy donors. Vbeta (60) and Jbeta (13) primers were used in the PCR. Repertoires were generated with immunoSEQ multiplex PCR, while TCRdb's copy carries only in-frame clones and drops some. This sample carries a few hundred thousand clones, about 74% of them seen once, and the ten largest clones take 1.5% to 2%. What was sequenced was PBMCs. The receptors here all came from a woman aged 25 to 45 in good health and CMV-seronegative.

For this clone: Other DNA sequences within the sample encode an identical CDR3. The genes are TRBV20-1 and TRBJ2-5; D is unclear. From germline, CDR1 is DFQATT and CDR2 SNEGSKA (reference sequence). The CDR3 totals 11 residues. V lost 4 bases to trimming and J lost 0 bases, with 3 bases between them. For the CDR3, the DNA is TGCAGTGCTACATACCAAGAGACCCAGTACTTC. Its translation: CSATYQETQYF.

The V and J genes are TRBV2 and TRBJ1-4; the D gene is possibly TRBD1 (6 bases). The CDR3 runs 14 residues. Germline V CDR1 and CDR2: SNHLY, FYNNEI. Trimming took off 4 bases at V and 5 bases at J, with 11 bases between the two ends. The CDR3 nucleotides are TGTGCCAGCAGTGCTCTACAGGGAAATGAAAAACTGTTTTTT. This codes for CASSALQGNEKLFF.

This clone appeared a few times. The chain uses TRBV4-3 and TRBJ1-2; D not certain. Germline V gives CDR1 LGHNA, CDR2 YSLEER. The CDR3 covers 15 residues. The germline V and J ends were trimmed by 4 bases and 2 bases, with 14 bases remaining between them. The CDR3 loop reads CASSPLTSLNYGYTF. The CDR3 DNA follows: TGCGCCAGCAGCCCGCTAACGTCACTCAACTATGGCTACACCTTC.

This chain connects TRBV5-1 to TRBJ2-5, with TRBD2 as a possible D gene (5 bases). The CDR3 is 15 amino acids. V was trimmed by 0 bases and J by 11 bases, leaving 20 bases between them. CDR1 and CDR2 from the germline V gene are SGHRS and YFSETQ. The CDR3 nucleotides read TGCGCCAGCAGCTTGGACCCGTCCGGACTCTGGGAGCAGTACTTC. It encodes CASSLDPSGLWEQYF.